The rows below give T cell receptor beta chains drawn from one sample of a study of cytomegalovirus exposure and HLA in healthy donors. Sequencing used immunoSEQ multiplex PCR; TCRdb keeps in-frame clones, though not all of them. The repertoire holds roughly 120,000 clones, around 80% seen once, with approximately 1.1% in the top ten. Sequencing used PBMCs. All receptors derive from a woman in her 30s in good health and CMV-seronegative. Each CDR3 is given with its conserved first and last residue. The order of the fields is V gene, D gene, J gene, clone size, CDR3 DNA, CDR3 protein. A D gene is named only where the DNA matches it firmly. The size entry is marked missing in some rows and otherwise reads once, few, many or a size class.

>TRBV5-1|TRBD1|TRBJ1-2|-
TGCGCCAGCAGCCCCCGGGACAGGACGGGTAACTATGGCTACACCTTC
CASSPRDRTGNYGYTF
>TRBV7-9|-|TRBJ1-2|once
TGTGCCAGCAGCTTTCAGGGCTATGGCTACACCTTC
CASSFQGYGYTF
>TRBV30|-|TRBJ1-1|-
TGTGCCTGGAGTCAGGGGTTATCGACTGAAGCTTTCTTT
CAWSQGLSTEAFF
>TRBV19|-|TRBJ1-3|-
TGTGCCAGTAGTAGGGACGGGAGCTCTGGAAACACCATATATTTT
CASSRDGSSGNTIYF
>TRBV29-1|TRBD1|TRBJ2-7|-
TGCAGCGTTGAAGACGACAGGGAATTCTCCTACGAGCAGTACTTC
CSVEDDREFSYEQYF
>TRBV18|-|TRBJ2-7|-
TGTGCCAGCTCACCGGGCCCTATCTACGAGCAGTACTTC
CASSPGPIYEQYF
>TRBV2|-|TRBJ1-1|-
TGTGCCAGCAGTCGTTTTCTGAACACTGAAGCTTTCTTT
CASSRFLNTEAFF
>TRBV9|TRBD2|TRBJ2-1|-
TGTGCCAGCAGCGCTACTAGCGGGGGGCCTAATGAGCAGTTCTTC
CASSATSGGPNEQFF
>TRBV4-1|-|TRBJ1-1|-
TGCGCCAGCAGCCTCCGTGGGGAGTTAACTGAAGCTTTCTTT
CASSLRGELTEAFF
>TRBV13|TRBD2|TRBJ2-5|-
TGTGCCAGCAGCGGACCGGGGGGACCCCGTCAAGAGACCCAGTACTTC
CASSGPGGPRQETQYF
>TRBV7-9|TRBD1|TRBJ1-1|once
TGTGCCAGCAGCTCCCATTCGACAGGGGCCACTGAAGCTTTCTTT
CASSSHSTGATEAFF
>TRBV27|TRBD1|TRBJ2-3|-
TGTGCCAGCAGTAGGACAGGGGTTGGAGATACGCAGTATTTT
CASSRTGVGDTQYF
>TRBV7-2|-|TRBJ1-1|-
TGTGCCAGCAGCCCTGGTGGAGGCACTGAAGCTTTCTTT
CASSPGGGTEAFF
>TRBV5-6|-|TRBJ1-2|few
TGTGCCAGCAGCGCAACGGACAAGCCCTATGGCTACACCTTC
CASSATDKPYGYTF
>TRBV18|-|TRBJ1-5|once
TGTGCCAGCTCACCGGGCCAGACCGCAAATCAGCCCCAGCATTTT
CASSPGQTANQPQHF
>TRBV18|TRBD1|TRBJ2-5|-
TGTGCCAGCTCGATCGTCCCGGGACAGGACACCTGGGAGACCCAGTACTTC
CASSIVPGQDTWETQYF
>TRBV6-4|TRBD1|TRBJ1-4|-
TGTGCCAGCGGCGACAAGTCTCGGACAGGCCCTCGGGAGGAAAAACTGTTTTTT
CASGDKSRTGPREEKLFF